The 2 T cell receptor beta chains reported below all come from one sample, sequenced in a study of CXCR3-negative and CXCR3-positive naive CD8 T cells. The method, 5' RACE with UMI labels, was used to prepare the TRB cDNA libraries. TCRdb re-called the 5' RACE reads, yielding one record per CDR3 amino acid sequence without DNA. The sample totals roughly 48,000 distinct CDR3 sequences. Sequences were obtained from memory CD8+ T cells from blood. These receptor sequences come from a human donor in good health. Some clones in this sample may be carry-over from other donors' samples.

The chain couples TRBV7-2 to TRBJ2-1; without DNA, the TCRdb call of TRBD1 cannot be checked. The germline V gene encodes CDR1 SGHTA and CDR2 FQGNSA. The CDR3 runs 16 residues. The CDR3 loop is CASSYLPGQLYNEQFF.

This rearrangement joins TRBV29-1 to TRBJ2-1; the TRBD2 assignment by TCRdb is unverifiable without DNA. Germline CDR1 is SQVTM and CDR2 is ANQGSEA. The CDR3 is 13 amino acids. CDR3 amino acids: CSVVGLEVNEQFF.